This T cell receptor (beta chain) was observed in a study of control samples from healthy donors and cancer patients. Method: immunoSEQ multiplex PCR; TCRdb's copy keeps in-frame clones and lacks some. The sample holds tens of thousands of clones; roughly 90% are singletons and the top ten take under 4.5%. V lost 8 bases to trimming and J lost 7 bases; unmatched junction nucleotides: 0. There are 11 residues in the CDR3. Germline assignment: CDR1 MGHDK and CDR2 SYGVNS. The sample was blood. The sequence came from a woman between 45 and 65 years old in good health. The chain carries TRBV25-1 and TRBJ2-2; 8 bases map to TRBD1. CDR3 DNA: TGTGCCAGCGGGACAGGCGGGGAGCTGTTTTTT. Translated, it gives CASGTGGELFF.